The rows below give T cell receptor beta chains drawn from one sample of a study of T cells in Graves' hyperthyroidism and ophthalmopathy. TCRdb reprocessed the multiplex PCR reads via MiXCR and lists one record per CDR3 protein. Of around 600,000 distinct CDR3 sequences listed, about 14% were seen once; the top ten hold around 13%. The sample comprised blood. The receptor set was obtained from a woman aged 50 to 60 with Graves' ophthalmopathy. CDR3s include the opening cysteine and the closing phenylalanine or tryptophan. The D gene is left open where the match is weak. Where a row states a size, it is once, few, many or the class of an expanded clone; other rows omit it.

j_call clone_size d_call v_call cdr3_nt cdr3_aa
TRBJ2-1 . . TRBV12-3/TRBV12-4 TGTGCCAGCAGTTTATCGAGTGAAGGGTTGGTTGAGCAGTTCTTC CASSLSSEGLVEQFF
TRBJ2-3 many . TRBV12-3/TRBV12-4 TGTGCCAGCAGGAGACAGGGCTCCGTTCAGGGAGGGTCAGATAGGCAGTATTTT CASRRQGSVQGGSDRQYF
TRBJ1-1 . . TRBV4-3 TGCGCCAGCAGCCAAGTCCTGAGAGGGCCCGAATCTAGACCGAACACTGAAGCTTTCTTT CASSQVLRGPESRPNTEAFF
TRBJ2-1 . TRBD2 TRBV12-3/TRBV12-4 TGTGCCAGCAGTCCCTTACTAGCGGGACCCTACAATGAGCAGTTCTTC CASSPLLAGPYNEQFF
TRBJ1-5 many TRBD1 TRBV28 TGTGCCAGCAGTTTGTACGGGGACAGCGATCAGCCCCAGCATTTT CASSLYGDSDQPQHF
TRBJ2-1 . TRBD1 TRBV7-2 TGTGCCAGCAGCATGCGGGTTCCGGGACAGGGGGTAGGGGATGAGCAGTTCTTC CASSMRVPGQGVGDEQFF
TRBJ2-3 few TRBD2 TRBV10-3 TGTGCCATCGCACTAGCGGGAGGAGGCACAGATACGCAGTATTTT CAIALAGGGTDTQYF
TRBJ1-2 many . TRBV30 TGTGCCTGGAGTGTAGGACCTGGCCGCTATGGCTACACCTTC CAWSVGPGRYGYTF
TRBJ2-1 many TRBD2 TRBV7-9 TGTGCCAGCAGCTTAGGGGGACTAGCGGGAGGGCCCTACAATGAGCAGTTCTTC CASSLGGLAGGPYNEQFF
TRBJ2-1 many TRBD2 TRBV15 TGTGCCACCAGCAGTATAGCGGGAACCTACAATGAGCAGTTCTTC CATSSIAGTYNEQFF
TRBJ2-3 few . TRBV5-4 TGTGCCAGCAGCGCGGGCTCGACCCCAGATACGCAGTATTTT CASSAGSTPDTQYF
TRBJ1-2 . . TRBV24-1 TGTGCCACCAGTGATTCGGGTGAGGCGGGAAACTATGGCTACACCTTC CATSDSGEAGNYGYTF
TRBJ1-5 many . TRBV3-1 TGTGCCAGCAGCCAAGGCGTACCAGGGAATCAGCCCCAGCATTTT CASSQGVPGNQPQHF
TRBJ1-1 many . TRBV20-1 TGCAGTGCTAGAGTGGGGTATGAAGCTTTCTTT CSARVGYEAFF
TRBJ2-3 many . TRBV20-1 TGCAGTGCATTGGGGCCTTATCGAGATACGCAGTATTTT CSALGPYRDTQYF
TRBJ2-3 many TRBD2 TRBV7-9 TGTGCCGGGGGGGAGGATACGCAGTATTTT CAGGEDTQYF
TRBJ2-1 . . TRBV5-1 TGCGCCAGCAGATTACAAGGAGCGGGCATTTCCTACAATGAGCAGTTCTTC CASRLQGAGISYNEQFF
TRBJ1-2 . . TRBV5-8 TGTGCCAGCAGCTCCGAACCTAGGGGCGTCTATGGCTACACCTTC CASSSEPRGVYGYTF
TRBJ1-1 many . TRBV28 TGTGCCAGCAGCGAAGGCAGTCTTGAAGCTTTCTTT CASSEGSLEAFF
TRBJ2-5 many . TRBV18 TGTGCCAGCTCACCAGTGGCAGCGTCCCTTAAAGAGACCCAGTACTTC CASSPVAASLKETQYF
TRBJ2-2 many TRBD1 TRBV7-2 TGTGCCAGCAGCACCGATAGACAGGGGGTGGGCAACACCGGGGAGCTGTTTTTT CASSTDRQGVGNTGELFF
TRBJ2-5 few . TRBV9 TGTGCCAGCAGCGAGGGATTGACTAAACGGGGGGAGACCCAGTACTTC CASSEGLTKRGETQYF
TRBJ2-1 . . TRBV18 TGTGCCAGCTCACCGCGACGGAACAATGAGCAGTTCTTC CASSPRRNNEQFF
TRBJ2-3 many TRBD1 TRBV5-1 TGCGCCAGCAGCCGGGACAGACCCACAGATACGCAGTATTTT CASSRDRPTDTQYF
TRBJ2-3 many . TRBV24-1 TGTGCCACCAGTGGCTGGGAGGCGACAGATACGCAGTATTTT CATSGWEATDTQYF
TRBJ1-1 . TRBD1 TRBV2 TGTGCCAGCAGTGAAGGGGACAGCACTGCTTTCTTT CASSEGDSTAFF
TRBJ2-1 many . TRBV30 TGTGCCTCGCGAGCGCGCTCCTACAATGAGCAGTTCTTC CASRARSYNEQFF
TRBJ1-4 few . TRBV20-1 TGCAGTGCTGCGGACCGTGAAAAACTGTTTTTT CSAADREKLFF
TRBJ2-7 many . TRBV20-1 TGCAGTGCTAGAGATCGGCACGGGAGCTACGAGCAGTACTTC CSARDRHGSYEQYF
TRBJ1-1 many . TRBV7-9 TGTGCCAGCAGCTTACCGGTGTCAAGGGACCGGGTGAAGCTATTCTTT CASSLPVSRDRVKLFF
TRBJ1-2 . . TRBV11-3 TGTGCCAGCAGCATCGGGGCAGGGCATGGCTACACCTTC CASSIGAGHGYTF
TRBJ1-4 . TRBD1 TRBV5-1 TGCGCCGGCAGCTTGGCCCCCGGACAGGACGGTGAAAAACTGTTTTTT CAGSLAPGQDGEKLFF
TRBJ2-1 . . TRBV24-1 TGTGCCACCAGTAGGTCACAGGGAGCCGGCAATGAGCAGTTCTTC CATSRSQGAGNEQFF
TRBJ1-2 . TRBD1 TRBV11-3 TGTGCCAGCAGCTCTGCCCCCGGGACAGGGGGTGGCTACACCTTC CASSSAPGTGGGYTF
TRBJ1-2 . . TRBV25-1 TGTGCCAGCAGTGTGGGCAGGGGCGGCTACACCTTC CASSVGRGGYTF
TRBJ2-3 many . TRBV5-1 TGCGCCAGCAGCCCCGGACCAACTAGGGGTGACACAGATACGCAGTATTTT CASSPGPTRGDTDTQYF
TRBJ2-1 many TRBD2 TRBV7-8 TGTGCCAGCAGCTTAGCACTAGCGGTTCGTCGCTACAATGAGCAGTTCTTC CASSLALAVRRYNEQFF
TRBJ1-6 . TRBD1 TRBV3-1 TGTGCCAGCAGCCAAACCGACAGGGGTGTATCACCCCTCCACTTT CASSQTDRGVSPLHF
TRBJ2-5 many TRBD2 TRBV11-1 TGTGCCAGCAGCTCGGGACTAGTCGGTGAGACCCAGTACTTC CASSSGLVGETQYF
TRBJ2-5 . . TRBV6-1 TGTGCCAGCCGCCGGTCTCCCCTTGAGACCCAGTACTTC CASRRSPLETQYF
TRBJ2-7 many . TRBV6-1 TGTGCCAGCAGTTTCGACAGACGAGGACATCGCGACGAGCAGTACTTC CASSFDRRGHRDEQYF
TRBJ2-3 . TRBD2 TRBV12-3/TRBV12-4 TGTGCCAGCAGTTTGGCTAGCGGGGGAACCATCACAGATACGCAGTATTTT CASSLASGGTITDTQYF
TRBJ2-1 . TRBD1 TRBV24-1 TGTGCCACCAGTCACACCGGGACAGGGTACAATGAGCAGTTCTTC CATSHTGTGYNEQFF
TRBJ2-3 many . TRBV13 TGTGCCAGCAGCTTAGACGCGGGACGCACAGATACGCAGTATTTT CASSLDAGRTDTQYF
TRBJ1-6 many TRBD1 TRBV20-1 TGCAGTGCTAGAGTGACAGGGGTGGATTCACCCCTCCACTTT CSARVTGVDSPLHF
TRBJ2-1 . TRBD1 TRBV20-1 TGCAGTGCTAGTGGGGCCGAGGGGGCGTTCAATGAGCAGTTCTTC CSASGAEGAFNEQFF
TRBJ1-2 . TRBD1 TRBV5-1 TGCGCCAGCAGCGACCAGGGGGCGGGAGACTATGGCTACACCTTC CASSDQGAGDYGYTF
TRBJ1-2 many . TRBV28 TGTGCCAGCAGTCCCTCGGGGGGCGCAGGGTATGGCTACACCTTC CASSPSGGAGYGYTF
TRBJ2-1 few TRBD1 TRBV29-1 TGCAGCATCAGAAACCGGGACAGGACCTATGAGCAGTTCTTC CSIRNRDRTYEQFF
TRBJ2-2 few . TRBV9 TGTGCCAGCAGCGGAGGTCTTGTCGGCACCGGGGAGCTGTTTTTT CASSGGLVGTGELFF
TRBJ2-7 many . TRBV5-1 TGCGCCAGCAGCTCCTCCCGGTCTGCATCCTACGAGCAGTACTTC CASSSSRSASYEQYF
TRBJ1-2 . . TRBV10-3 TGTGCCATCAGTGATCCGGACAAGCCGGCGCGTGGCTACACCTTC CAISDPDKPARGYTF
TRBJ1-1 many . TRBV28 TGTGCCAGCAGTCCAGCGTCAGGGATGAACACTGAAGCTTTCTTT CASSPASGMNTEAFF
TRBJ2-2 many TRBD2 TRBV20-1 TGCAGTGCCAGTCGACTAGCGGGAGGTTTTACCGGGGAGCTGTTTTTT CSASRLAGGFTGELFF
TRBJ2-7 few TRBD2 TRBV28 TGTGCCAGCAGTGGGGGGACTAGCGGCTACGAGCAGTACTTC CASSGGTSGYEQYF